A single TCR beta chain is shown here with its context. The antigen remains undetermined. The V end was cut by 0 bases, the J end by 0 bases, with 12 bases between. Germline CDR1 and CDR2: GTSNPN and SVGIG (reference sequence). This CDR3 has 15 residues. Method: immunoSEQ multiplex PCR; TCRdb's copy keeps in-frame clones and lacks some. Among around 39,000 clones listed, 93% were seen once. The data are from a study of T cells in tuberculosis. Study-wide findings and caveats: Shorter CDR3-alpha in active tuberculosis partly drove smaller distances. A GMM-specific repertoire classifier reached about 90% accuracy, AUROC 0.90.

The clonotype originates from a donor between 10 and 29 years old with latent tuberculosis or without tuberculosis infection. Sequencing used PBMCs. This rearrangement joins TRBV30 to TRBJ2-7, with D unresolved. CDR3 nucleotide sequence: TGTGCCTGGAGTGTAGGTGGAGCAGCCTCCTACGAGCAGTACTTC. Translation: CAWSVGGAASYEQYF.